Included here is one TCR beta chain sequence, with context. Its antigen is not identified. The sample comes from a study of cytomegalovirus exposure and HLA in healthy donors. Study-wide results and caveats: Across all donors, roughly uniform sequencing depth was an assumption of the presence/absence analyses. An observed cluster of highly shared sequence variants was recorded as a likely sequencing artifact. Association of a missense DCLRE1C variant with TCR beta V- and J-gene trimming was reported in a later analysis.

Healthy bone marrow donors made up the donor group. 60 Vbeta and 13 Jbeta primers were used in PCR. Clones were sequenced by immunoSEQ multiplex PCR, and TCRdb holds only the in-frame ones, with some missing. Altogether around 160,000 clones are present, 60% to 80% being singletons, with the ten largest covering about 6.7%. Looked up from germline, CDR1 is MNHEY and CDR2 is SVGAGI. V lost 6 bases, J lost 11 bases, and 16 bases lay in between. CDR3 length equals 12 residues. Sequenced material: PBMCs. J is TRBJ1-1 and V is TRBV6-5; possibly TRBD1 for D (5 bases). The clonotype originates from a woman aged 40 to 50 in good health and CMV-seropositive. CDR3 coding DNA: TGTGCCAGCAGCAGGGTTGGCGAAAAGGCTTTCTTT. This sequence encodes CASSRVGEKAFF.